This TCR beta chain was captured by sequencing in a study of T cells in Graves' hyperthyroidism and ophthalmopathy. Across the whole study: Peripheral blood sampling occurred at initial diagnosis, before any treatment.

Those patients with uncontrolled infection, other autoimmune disease, pregnancy or lactation were excluded. Amplification yielded TCR beta CDR3 regions, with RNA transcripts as the source. TCR CDR3 underwent first-round RT-PCR with the HTBI primer set. TCRdb passed the multiplex PCR reads through MiXCR, listing each CDR3 protein once. The table includes nearly 750,000 distinct CDR3 sequences, roughly 32% detected once. In its sample, this clonotype was seen many times. Antigen unknown. Study-wide findings and caveats: Through a model of 13 V-J features, ophthalmopathy was separated from stable hyperthyroidism.

The germline gives CDR1 DFQATT, CDR2 SNEGSKA (reference sequence). This CDR3 region has 15 residues. Trimming removed 2 bases from V and 6 bases from J, with 17 bases in between. Input material: blood. The rearrangement links TRBV20-1 to TRBJ1-5; maybe TRBD1 (5 bases). The source is a middle-aged woman with Graves' hyperthyroidism. This chain's CDR3 is CSARQGSGAGQPQHF. Here the CDR3 DNA reads TGCAGTGCTAGACAGGGTTCCGGGGCAGGTCAGCCCCAGCATTTT.